Below are 7 T cell receptor beta chains sequenced from a single sample in a study of blood T cell repertoires in COVID-19. Method: immunoSEQ multiplex PCR; TCRdb's copy keeps in-frame clones and lacks some. The sample shows about 140,000 clones, 87% of them seen only once. Sequencing was done on a sample of peripheral blood. The receptors shown here come from a human donor in a cohort sampled during active COVID-19.

J is TRBJ2-5 and V is TRBV20-1; the D is unclear. V lost 3 bases and J lost 7, with 6 bases in between. This CDR3 is 10 amino acids long. Germline V gene lookup returns CDR1 DFQATT and CDR2 SNEGSKA (reference sequence). The CDR3 spells CSASNRTQYF. The CDR3 DNA is TGCAGTGCTAGTAACAGGACCCAGTACTTC.

This clone came up a few times. The chain carries TRBV3-1 (or the pseudogene TRBV3-2) and TRBJ1-1; D is possibly TRBD1 (5 bases). The germline V gene encodes CDR1 LGHDT and CDR2 YNNKEL (reference sequence). Trimming left V 6 bases short and J 3 bases short, with 11 bases between. This CDR3 contains 13 residues. In nucleotides, the CDR3 is TGTGCCAGCAGGCAGGGCAGGGACACTGAAGCTTTCTTT. It translates to CASRQGRDTEAFF.

The chain joins TRBV27 to TRBJ1-6; perhaps TRBD1 as D (5 bases). Trimming removed 3 bases at V and 7 bases at J, with 16 bases between. The CDR3 has 16 amino acids. Germline V CDR1 and CDR2: MNHEY, SMNVEV (reference sequence). Here the CDR3 reads CASSFWGGVGNSPLHF. CDR3 DNA: TGTGCCAGCAGTTTTTGGGGGGGGGTGGGGAATTCACCCCTCCACTTT.

The genes are TRBV6-4 and TRBJ2-3, with 12 bases that match TRBD2. This CDR3 comprises 16 residues. The V gene's germline CDR1 is MRHNA and CDR2 SNTAGT. The ends lost 6 bases at V and 5 bases at J; junction bases unmatched: 9. The CDR3 region is CASSRLAGEGGDTQYF. The CDR3 region has the DNA TGTGCCAGCAGCCGACTAGCGGGAGAGGGCGGAGATACGCAGTATTTT.

This chain joins TRBV5-1 and TRBJ2-1; 11 bases agree with TRBD2. Germline V gene data show CDR1 as SGHRS and CDR2 as YFSETQ. The CDR3 loop spans 18 amino acids. With V trimmed by 4 bases and J by 8 bases, 17 bases remained unmatched. This CDR3 reads CASSPISSGRNPSDEQFF. In nucleotides, the CDR3 is TGCGCCAGCAGCCCAATATCTAGCGGGAGGAACCCGTCGGATGAGCAGTTCTTC. Together with reference TRBV5-1 and TRBJ2-1, the CDR3 gives the full variable domain: KAGVTQTPRYLIKTRGQQVTLSCSPISGHRSVSWYQQTPGQGLQFLFEYFSETQRNKGNFPGRFSGRQFSNSRSEMNVSTLELGDSALYLCASSPISSGRNPSDEQFFGPGTRLTVL.

The V and J genes are TRBV7-8 and TRBJ1-6, with 9 nucleotides matching TRBD1. The V gene end was trimmed by 4 bases and the J gene end by 8 bases; junction bases not matched to a gene: 3. This CDR3 spans 14 amino acids. Germline V gene data show CDR1 as SGHVS and CDR2 as FQNEAQ. CDR3: CASSSGDRDSPLHF. In DNA form, the CDR3 reads TGTGCCAGCAGCTCCGGGGACAGGGATTCACCCCTCCACTTT.

The rearrangement joins TRBV28 to TRBJ2-7, with TRBD1 identical over 7 bases. With 4 bases clipped from V and 0 bases from J, the junction kept 9 bases outside the gene matches. CDR3 length: 16 amino acids. Per the germline V gene, CDR1 is MDHEN and CDR2 is SYDVKM. In DNA form, the CDR3 reads TGTGCCAGCAGTTATAAAATCAGGGGGAGCTCCTACGAGCAGTACTTC. It encodes CASSYKIRGSSYEQYF.